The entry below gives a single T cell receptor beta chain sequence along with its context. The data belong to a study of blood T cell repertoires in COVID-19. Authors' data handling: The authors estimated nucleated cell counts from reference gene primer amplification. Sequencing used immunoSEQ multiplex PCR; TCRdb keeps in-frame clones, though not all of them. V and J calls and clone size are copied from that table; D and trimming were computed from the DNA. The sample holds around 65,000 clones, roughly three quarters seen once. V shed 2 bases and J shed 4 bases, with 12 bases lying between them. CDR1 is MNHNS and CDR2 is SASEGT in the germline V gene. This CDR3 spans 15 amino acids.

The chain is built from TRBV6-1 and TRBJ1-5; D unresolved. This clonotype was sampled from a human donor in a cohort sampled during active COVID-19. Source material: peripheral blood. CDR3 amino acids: CASSEMAGTNQPQHF. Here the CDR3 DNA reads TGTGCCAGCAGTGAAATGGCAGGCACGAATCAGCCCCAGCATTTT.